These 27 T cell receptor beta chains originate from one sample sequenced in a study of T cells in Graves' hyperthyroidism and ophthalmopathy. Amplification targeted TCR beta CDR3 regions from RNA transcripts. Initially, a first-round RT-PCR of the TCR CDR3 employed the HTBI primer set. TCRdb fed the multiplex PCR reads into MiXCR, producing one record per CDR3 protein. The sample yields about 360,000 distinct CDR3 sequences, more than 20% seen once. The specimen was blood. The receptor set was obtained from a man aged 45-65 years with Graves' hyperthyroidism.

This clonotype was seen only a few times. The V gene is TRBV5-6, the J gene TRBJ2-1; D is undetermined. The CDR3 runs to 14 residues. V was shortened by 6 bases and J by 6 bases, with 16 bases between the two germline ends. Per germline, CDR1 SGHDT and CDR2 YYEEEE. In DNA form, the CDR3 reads TGTGCCAGCACTGTGACCGGATTCGTCAATGAGCAGTTCTTC. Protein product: CASTVTGFVNEQFF. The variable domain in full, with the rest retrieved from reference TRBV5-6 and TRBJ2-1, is DAGVTQSPTHLIKTRGQQVTLRCSPKSGHDTVSWYQQALGQGPQFIFQYYEEEERQRGNFPDRFSGHQFPNYSSELNVNALLLGDSALYLCASTVTGFVNEQFFGPGTRLTVL.

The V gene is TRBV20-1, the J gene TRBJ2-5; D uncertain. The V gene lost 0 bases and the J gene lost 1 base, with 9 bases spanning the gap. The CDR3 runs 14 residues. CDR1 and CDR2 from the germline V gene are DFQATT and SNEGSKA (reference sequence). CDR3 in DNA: TGCAGTGCTAGAGATTTAGGCCTCCAAGAGACCCAGTACTTC. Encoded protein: CSARDLGLQETQYF.

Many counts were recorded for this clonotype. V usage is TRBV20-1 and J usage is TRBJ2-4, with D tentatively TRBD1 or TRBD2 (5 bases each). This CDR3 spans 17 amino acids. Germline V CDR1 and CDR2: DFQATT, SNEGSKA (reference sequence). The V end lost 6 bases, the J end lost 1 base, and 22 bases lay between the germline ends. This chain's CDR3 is CSALDGALAWAKNIQYF. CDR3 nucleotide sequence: TGCAGTGCCCTAGATGGGGCCCTAGCCTGGGCCAAAAACATTCAGTACTTC.

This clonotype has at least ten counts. In nucleotides, the CDR3 is TGTGCCAGCAGCCAAGCCCTACCAGTCCAGGGGGGGCGCCGGGAGACCCAGTACTTC. Amino acid sequence: CASSQALPVQGGRRETQYF. The chain joins TRBV3-1 to TRBJ2-5; either TRBD1 or TRBD2 may fit D (7 bases each). This CDR3 comprises 19 residues. Germline values: CDR1 LGHDT, CDR2 YNNKEL (reference sequence). The V end lost 1 base, the J end lost 5 bases, and 26 bases lay between the germline ends.

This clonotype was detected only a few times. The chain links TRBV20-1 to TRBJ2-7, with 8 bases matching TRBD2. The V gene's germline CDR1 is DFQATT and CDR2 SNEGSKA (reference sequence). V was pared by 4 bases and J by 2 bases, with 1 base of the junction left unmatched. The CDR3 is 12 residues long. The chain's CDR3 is CSAIAGTYEQYF. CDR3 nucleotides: TGCAGTGCTATAGCGGGAACCTACGAGCAGTACTTC.

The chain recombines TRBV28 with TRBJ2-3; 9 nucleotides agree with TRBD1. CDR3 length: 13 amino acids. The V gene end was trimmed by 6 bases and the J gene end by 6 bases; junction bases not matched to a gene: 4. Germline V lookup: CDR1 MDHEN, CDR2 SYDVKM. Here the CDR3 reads CASRGTGRDTQYF. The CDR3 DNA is TGTGCCAGCAGGGGGACAGGGCGGGATACGCAGTATTTT.

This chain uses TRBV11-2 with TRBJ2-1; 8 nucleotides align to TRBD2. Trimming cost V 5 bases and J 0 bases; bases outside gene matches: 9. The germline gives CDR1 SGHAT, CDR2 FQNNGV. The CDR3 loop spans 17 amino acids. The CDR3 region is CASSLRLARSSYNEQFF. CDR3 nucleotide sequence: TGTGCCAGCAGCCTCAGACTAGCGAGAAGCTCCTACAATGAGCAGTTCTTC.

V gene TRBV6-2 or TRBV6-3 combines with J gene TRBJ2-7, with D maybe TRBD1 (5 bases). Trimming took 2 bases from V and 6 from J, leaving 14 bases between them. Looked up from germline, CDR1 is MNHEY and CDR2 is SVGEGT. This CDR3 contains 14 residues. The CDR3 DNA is TGTGCCAGCAGTTACAGGGTTGGGGCCCCCGAGCAGTACTTC. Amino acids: CASSYRVGAPEQYF.

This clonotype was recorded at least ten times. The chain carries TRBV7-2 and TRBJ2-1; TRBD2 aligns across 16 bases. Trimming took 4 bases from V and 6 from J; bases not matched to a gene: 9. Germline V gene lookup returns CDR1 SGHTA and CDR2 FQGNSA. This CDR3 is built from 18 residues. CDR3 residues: CASSSFSGTSGGGNEQFF. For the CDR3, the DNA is TGTGCCAGCAGCTCTTTCTCTGGGACTAGCGGGGGGGGCAATGAGCAGTTCTTC. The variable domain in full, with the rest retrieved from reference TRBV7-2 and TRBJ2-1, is GAGVSQSPSNKVTEKGKDVELRCDPISGHTALYWYRQSLGQGLEFLIYFQGNSAPDKSGLPSDRFSAERTGGSVSTLTIQRTQQEDSAVYLCASSSFSGTSGGGNEQFFGPGTRLTVL.

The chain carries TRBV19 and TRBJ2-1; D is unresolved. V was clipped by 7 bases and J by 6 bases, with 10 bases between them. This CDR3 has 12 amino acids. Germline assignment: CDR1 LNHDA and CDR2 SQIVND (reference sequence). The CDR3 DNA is TGTGCCAGTAAGACCGCCCCCAATGAGCAGTTCTTC. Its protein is CASKTAPNEQFF.

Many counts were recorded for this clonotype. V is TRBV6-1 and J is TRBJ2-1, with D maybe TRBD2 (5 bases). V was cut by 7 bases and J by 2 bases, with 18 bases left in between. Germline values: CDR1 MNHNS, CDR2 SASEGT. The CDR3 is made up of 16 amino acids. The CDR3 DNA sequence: TGTGCCAGCACGTCGGGTCACATAGCGACCTACAATGAGCAGTTCTTC. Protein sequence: CASTSGHIATYNEQFF.

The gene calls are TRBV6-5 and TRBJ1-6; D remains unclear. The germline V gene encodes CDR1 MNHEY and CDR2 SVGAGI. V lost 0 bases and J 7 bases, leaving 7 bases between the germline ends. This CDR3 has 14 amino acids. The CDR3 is CASSYSGSNSPLHF. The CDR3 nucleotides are TGTGCCAGCAGTTACTCGGGCAGCAATTCACCCCTCCACTTT.

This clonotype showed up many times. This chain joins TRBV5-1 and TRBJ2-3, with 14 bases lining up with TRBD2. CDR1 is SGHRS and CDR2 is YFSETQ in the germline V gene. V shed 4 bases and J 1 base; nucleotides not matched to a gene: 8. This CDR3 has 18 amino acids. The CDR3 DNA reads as TGCGCCAGCAGCCTTGGGACTAGCGGGAGCTGGGGCACAGATACGCAGTATTTT. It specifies CASSLGTSGSWGTDTQYF.

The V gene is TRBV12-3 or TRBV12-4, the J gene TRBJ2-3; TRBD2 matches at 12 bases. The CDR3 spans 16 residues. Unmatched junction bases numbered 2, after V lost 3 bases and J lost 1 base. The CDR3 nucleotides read TGTGCCAGCAGTTTGACTAGCGGGGGCGGCACAGATACGCAGTATTTT. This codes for CASSLTSGGGTDTQYF.

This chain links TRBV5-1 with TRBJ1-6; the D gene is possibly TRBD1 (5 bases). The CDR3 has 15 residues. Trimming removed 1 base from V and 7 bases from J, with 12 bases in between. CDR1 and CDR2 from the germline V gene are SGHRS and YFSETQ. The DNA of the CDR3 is TGCGCCAGCAGCTTGACGGGACCCACGAATTCACCCCTCCACTTT. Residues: CASSLTGPTNSPLHF.

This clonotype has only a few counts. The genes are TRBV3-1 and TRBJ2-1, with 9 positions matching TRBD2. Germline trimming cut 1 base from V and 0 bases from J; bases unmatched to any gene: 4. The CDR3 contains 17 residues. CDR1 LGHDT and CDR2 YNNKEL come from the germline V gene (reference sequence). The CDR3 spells CASSQGLAGASYNEQFF. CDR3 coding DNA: TGTGCCAGCAGCCAAGGGTTAGCGGGAGCCTCCTACAATGAGCAGTTCTTC.

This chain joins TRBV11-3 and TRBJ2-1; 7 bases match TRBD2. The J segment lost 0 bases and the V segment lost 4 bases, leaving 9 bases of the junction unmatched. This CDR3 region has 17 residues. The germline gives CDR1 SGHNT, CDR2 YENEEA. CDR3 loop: CASSSRLAESSYNEQFF. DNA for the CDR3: TGTGCCAGCAGCTCCAGACTAGCAGAGAGCTCCTACAATGAGCAGTTCTTC.

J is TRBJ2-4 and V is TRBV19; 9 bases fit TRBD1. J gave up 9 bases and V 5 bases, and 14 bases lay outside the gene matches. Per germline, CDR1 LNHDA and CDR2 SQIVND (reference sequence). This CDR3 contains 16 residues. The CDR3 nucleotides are TGTGCCAGTAGTTCGTGGACAGGGGCGAGGGGAAGCATTCAGTACTTC. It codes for CASSSWTGARGSIQYF.

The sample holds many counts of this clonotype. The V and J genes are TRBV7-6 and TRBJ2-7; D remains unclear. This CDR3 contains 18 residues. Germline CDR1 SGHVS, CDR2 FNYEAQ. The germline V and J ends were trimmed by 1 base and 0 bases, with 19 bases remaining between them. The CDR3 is CASSLVPQAGLLSYEQYF. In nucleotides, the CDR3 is TGTGCCAGCAGCTTAGTCCCTCAGGCCGGGCTTCTCTCCTACGAGCAGTACTTC. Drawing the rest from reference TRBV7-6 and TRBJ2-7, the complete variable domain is GAGVSQSPRYKVTKRGQDVALRCDPISGHVSLYWYRQALGQGPEFLTYFNYEAQQDKSGLPNDRFSAERPEGSISTLTIQRTEQRDSAMYRCASSLVPQAGLLSYEQYFGPGTRLTVT.

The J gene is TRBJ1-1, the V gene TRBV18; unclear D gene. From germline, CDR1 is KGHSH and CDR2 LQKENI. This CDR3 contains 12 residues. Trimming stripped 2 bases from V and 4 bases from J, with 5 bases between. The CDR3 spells CASSPSFTEAFF. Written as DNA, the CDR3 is TGTGCCAGCTCACCAAGCTTCACTGAAGCTTTCTTT.

The CDR3 bases are TGTGCCAGCAGCCCGGGCGCGGGCGGGACAGGTTATAATTCACCCCTCCACTTT. Amino acids: CASSPGAGGTGYNSPLHF. This rearrangement joins TRBV11-3 to TRBJ1-6, with TRBD1 matching over 8 bases. V dropped 5 bases and J dropped 4; count of bases not matched to a gene: 13. Germline V gives CDR1 SGHNT, CDR2 YENEEA. The CDR3 spans 18 residues.

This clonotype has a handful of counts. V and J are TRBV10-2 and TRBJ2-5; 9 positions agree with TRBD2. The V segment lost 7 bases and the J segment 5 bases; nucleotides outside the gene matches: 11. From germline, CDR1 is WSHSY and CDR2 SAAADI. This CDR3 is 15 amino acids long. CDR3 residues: CASNLAGISLETQYF. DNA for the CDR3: TGCGCCAGCAACCTAGCGGGAATTTCTCTGGAGACCCAGTACTTC.

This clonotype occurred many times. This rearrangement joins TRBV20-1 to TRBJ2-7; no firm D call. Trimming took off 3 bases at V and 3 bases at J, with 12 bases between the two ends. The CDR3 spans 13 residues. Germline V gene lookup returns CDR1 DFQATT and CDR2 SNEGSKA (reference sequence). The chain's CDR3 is CSASYPWSYEQYF. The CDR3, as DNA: TGCAGTGCTAGCTACCCTTGGAGCTACGAGCAGTACTTC.

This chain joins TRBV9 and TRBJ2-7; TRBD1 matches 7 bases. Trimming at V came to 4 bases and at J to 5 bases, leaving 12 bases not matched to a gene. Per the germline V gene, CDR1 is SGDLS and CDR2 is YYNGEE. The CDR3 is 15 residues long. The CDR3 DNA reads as TGTGCCAGCAGCTTTCAACCAGGGGGAGAGGACGAGCAGTACTTC. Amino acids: CASSFQPGGEDEQYF.

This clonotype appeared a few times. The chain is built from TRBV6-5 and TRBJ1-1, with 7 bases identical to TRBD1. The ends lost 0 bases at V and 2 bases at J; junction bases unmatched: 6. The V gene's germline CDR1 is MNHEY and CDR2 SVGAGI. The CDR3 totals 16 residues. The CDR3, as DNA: TGTGCCAGCAGTTACTCGGGGGACAGTATTAACACTGAAGCTTTCTTT. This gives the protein CASSYSGDSINTEAFF.

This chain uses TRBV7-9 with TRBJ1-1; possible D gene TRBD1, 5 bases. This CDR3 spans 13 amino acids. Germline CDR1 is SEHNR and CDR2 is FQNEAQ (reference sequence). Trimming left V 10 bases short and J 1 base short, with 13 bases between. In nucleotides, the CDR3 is TGTGCCACCCTATGGGACCGGAACACTGAAGCTTTCTTT. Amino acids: CATLWDRNTEAFF. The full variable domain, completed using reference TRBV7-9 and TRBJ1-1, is DTGVSQNPRHKITKRGQNVTFRCDPISEHNRLYWYRQTLGQGPEFLTYFQNEAQLEKSRLLSDRFSAERPKGSFSTLEIQRTEQGDSAMYLCATLWDRNTEAFFGQGTRLTVV.

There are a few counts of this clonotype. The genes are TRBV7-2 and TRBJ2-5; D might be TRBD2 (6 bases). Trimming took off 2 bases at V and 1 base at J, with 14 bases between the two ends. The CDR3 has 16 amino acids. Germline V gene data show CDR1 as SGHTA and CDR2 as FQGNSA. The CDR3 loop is CASSLLGGVGQETQYF. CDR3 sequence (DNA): TGTGCCAGCAGCTTACTGGGGGGAGTCGGCCAAGAGACCCAGTACTTC.